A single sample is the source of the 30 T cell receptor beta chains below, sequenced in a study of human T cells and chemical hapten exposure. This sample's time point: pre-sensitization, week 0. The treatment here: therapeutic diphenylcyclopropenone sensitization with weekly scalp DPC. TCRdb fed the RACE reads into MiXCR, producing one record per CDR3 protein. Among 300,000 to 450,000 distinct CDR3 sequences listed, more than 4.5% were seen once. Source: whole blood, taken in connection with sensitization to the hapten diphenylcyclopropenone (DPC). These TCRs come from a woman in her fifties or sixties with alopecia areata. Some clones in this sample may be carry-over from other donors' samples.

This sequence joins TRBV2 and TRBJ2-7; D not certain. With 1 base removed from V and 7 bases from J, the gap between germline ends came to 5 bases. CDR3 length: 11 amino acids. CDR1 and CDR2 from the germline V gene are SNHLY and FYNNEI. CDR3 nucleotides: TGTGCCAGCAGTGAAGAAGGAGAGCAGTACTTC. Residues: CASSEEGEQYF. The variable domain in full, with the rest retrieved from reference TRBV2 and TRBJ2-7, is EPEVTQTPSHQVTQMGQEVILRCVPISNHLYFYWYRQILGQKVEFLVSFYNNEISEKSEIFDDQFSVERPDGSNFTLKIRSTKLEDSAMYFCASSEEGEQYFGPGTRLTVT.

The CDR3 reads CASRTGGLEQYF. The CDR3 DNA follows: TGTGCTAGTCGGACAGGGGGCCTCGAGCAGTACTTC. The chain couples TRBV12-5 to TRBJ2-7, with TRBD1 matching 11 bases. The V and J ends lost 8 bases and 6 bases, in that order; junction bases with no gene match: 3. Germline lookup yields CDR1 LGHNT and CDR2 FRNRAP. The CDR3 is made up of 12 amino acids.

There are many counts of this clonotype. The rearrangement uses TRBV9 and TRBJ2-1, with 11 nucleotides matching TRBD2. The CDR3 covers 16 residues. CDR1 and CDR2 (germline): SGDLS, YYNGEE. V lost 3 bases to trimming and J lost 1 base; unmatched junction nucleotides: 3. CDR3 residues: CASSEASGGSYNEQFF. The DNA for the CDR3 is TGTGCCAGCAGCGAGGCTAGCGGGGGGTCCTACAATGAGCAGTTCTTC.

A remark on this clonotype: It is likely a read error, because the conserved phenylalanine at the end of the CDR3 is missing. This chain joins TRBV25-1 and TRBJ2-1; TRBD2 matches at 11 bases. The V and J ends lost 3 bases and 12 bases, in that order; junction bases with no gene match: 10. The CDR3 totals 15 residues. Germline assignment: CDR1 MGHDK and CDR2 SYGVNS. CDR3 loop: CASSETSGNLMGQFI. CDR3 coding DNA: TGTGCCAGCAGTGAGACTAGCGGGAACCTTATGGGGCAGTTCATC.

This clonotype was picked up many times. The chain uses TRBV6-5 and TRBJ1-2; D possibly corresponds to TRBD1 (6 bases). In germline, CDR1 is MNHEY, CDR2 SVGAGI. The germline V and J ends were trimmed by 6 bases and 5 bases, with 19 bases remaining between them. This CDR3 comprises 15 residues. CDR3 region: CASSRRTDFQYGYTF. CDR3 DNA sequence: TGTGCCAGCAGCCGACGGACAGATTTTCAATATGGCTACACCTTC.

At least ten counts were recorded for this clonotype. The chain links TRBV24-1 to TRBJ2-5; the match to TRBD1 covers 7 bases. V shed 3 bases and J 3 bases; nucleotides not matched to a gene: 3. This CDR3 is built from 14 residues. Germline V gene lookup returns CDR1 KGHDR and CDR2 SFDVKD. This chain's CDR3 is CATSDGTAKETQYF. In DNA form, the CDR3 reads TGTGCCACCAGTGATGGGACAGCGAAAGAGACCCAGTACTTC.

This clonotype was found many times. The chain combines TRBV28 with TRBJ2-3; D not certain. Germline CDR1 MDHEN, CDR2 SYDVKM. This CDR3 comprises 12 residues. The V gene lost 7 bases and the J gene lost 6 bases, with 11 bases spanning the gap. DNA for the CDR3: TGTGCCAGCAACGACATGGATGATACGCAGTATTTT. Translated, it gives CASNDMDDTQYF.

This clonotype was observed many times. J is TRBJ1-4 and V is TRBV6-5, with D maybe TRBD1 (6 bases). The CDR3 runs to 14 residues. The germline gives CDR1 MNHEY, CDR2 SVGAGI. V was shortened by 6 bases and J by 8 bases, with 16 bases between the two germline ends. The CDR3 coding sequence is TGTGCCAGCAGCTTAACAGGGACAAGGGAAAAACTGTTTTTT. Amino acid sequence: CASSLTGTREKLFF.

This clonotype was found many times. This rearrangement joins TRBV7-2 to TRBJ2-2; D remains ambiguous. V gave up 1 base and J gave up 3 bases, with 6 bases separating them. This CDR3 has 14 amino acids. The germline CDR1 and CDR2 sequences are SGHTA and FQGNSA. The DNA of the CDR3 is TGTGCCAGCAGCTTAGACTCCCACACCGGGGAGCTGTTTTTT. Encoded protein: CASSLDSHTGELFF. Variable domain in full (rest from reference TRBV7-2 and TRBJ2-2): GAGVSQSPSNKVTEKGKDVELRCDPISGHTALYWYRQSLGQGLEFLIYFQGNSAPDKSGLPSDRFSAERTGGSVSTLTIQRTQQEDSAVYLCASSLDSHTGELFFGEGSRLTVL.

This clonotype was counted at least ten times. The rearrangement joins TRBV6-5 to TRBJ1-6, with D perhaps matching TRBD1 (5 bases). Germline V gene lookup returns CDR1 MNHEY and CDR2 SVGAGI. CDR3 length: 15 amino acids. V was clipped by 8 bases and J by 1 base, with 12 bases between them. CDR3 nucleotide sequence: TGTGCCAGCTCACGGAGGGGTTCCTATAATTCACCCCTCCACTTT. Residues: CASSRRGSYNSPLHF.

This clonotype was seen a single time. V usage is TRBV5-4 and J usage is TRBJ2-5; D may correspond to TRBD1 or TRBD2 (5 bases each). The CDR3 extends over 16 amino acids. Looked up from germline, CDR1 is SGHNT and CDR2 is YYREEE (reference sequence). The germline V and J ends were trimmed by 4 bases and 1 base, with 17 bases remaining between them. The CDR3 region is CASSPIYAGTQETQYF. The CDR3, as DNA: TGTGCCAGCAGCCCTATCTATGCCGGGACCCAAGAGACCCAGTACTTC.

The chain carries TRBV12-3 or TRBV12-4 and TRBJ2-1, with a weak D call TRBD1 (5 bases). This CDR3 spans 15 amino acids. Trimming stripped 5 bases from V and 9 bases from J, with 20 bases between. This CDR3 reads CASSNPTQGWIEQFF. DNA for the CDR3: TGTGCCAGCAGTAACCCGACGCAGGGTTGGATTGAGCAGTTCTTC.

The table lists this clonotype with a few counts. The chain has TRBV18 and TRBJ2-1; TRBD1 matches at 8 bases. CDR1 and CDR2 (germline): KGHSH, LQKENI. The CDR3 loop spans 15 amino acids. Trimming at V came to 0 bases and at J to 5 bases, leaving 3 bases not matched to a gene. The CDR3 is CASSPPGRGHNEQFF. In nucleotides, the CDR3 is TGTGCCAGCTCACCACCGGGCAGGGGGCACAATGAGCAGTTCTTC.

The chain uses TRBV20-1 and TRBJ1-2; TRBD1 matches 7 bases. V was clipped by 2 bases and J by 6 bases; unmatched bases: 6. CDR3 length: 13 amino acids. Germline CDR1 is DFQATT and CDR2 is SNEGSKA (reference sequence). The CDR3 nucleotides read TGCAGTGCTAGACTCCAGGGGGAGGATGGCTACACCTTC. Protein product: CSARLQGEDGYTF.

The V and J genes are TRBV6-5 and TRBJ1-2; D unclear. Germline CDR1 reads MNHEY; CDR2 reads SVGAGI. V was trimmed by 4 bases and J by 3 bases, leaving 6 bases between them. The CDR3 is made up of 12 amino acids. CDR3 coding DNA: TGTGCCAGCAGTTCCGCGGACTATGGCTACACCTTC. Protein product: CASSSADYGYTF.

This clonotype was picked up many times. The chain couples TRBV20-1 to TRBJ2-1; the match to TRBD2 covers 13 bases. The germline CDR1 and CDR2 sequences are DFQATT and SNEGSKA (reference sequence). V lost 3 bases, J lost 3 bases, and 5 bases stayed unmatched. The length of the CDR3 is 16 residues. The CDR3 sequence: CSARDTSGRVYNEQFF. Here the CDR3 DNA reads TGCAGTGCTAGGGACACTAGCGGGAGGGTCTACAATGAGCAGTTCTTC.

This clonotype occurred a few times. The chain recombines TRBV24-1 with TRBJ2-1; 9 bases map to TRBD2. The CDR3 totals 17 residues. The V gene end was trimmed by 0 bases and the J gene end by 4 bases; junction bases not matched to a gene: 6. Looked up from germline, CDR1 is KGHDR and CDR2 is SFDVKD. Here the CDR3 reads CATSDLVRGGEYNEQFF. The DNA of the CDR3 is TGTGCCACCAGTGATTTGGTTCGCGGGGGGGAGTACAATGAGCAGTTCTTC.

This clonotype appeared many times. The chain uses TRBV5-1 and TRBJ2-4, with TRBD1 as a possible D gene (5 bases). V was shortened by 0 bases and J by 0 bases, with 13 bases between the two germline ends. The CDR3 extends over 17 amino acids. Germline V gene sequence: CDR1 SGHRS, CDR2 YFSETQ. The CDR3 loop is CASSLETAYRAKNIQYF. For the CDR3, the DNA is TGCGCCAGCAGCTTGGAGACAGCCTATCGAGCCAAAAACATTCAGTACTTC.

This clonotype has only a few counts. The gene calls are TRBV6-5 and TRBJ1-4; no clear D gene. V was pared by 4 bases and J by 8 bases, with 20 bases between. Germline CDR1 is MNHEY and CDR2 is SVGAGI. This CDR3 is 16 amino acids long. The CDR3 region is CASSFHTGVKVEKLFF. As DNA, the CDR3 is TGTGCCAGCAGTTTCCACACTGGGGTCAAGGTGGAAAAACTGTTTTTT.

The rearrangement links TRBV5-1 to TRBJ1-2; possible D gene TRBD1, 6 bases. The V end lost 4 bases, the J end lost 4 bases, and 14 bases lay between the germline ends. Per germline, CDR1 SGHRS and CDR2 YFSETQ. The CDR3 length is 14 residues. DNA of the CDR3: TGCGCCAGCAGCACTGTGGGGGCCTCCTATGGCTACACCTTC. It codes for CASSTVGASYGYTF.

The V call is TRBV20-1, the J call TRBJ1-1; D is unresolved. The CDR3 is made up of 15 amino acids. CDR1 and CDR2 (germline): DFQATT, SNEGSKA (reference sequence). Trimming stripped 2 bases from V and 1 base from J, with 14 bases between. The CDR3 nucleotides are TGCAGTGCTAGATGGGGAATGACCGAGAACACTGAAGCTTTCTTT. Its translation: CSARWGMTENTEAFF.

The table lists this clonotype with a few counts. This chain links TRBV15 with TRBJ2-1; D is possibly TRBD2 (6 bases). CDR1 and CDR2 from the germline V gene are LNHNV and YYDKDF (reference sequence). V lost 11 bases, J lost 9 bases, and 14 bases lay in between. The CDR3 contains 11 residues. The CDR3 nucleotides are TGTGCCGCGGGGAGCTTTGGTGAGCAGTTCTTC. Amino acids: CAAGSFGEQFF. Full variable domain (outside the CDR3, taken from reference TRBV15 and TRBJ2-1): DAMVIQNPRYQVTQFGKPVTLSCSQTLNHNVMYWYQQKSSQAPKLLFHYYDKDFNNEADTPDNFQSRRPNTSFCFLDIRSPGLGDTAMYLCAAGSFGEQFFGPGTRLTVL.

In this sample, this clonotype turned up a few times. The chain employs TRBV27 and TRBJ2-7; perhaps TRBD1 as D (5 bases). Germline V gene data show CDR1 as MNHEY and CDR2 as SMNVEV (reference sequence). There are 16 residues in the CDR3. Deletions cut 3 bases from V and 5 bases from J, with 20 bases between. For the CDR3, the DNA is TGTGCCAGCAGTTTTAACCCAGGGTTGGATAGGGACGAGCAGTACTTC. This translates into CASSFNPGLDRDEQYF.

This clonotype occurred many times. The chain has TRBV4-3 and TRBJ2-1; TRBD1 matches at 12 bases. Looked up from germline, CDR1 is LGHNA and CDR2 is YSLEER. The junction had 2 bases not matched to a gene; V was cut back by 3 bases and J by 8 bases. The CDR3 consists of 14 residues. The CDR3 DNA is TGCGCCAGCAGCCAGGGACAGGGGGCGGATGAGCAGTTCTTC. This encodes CASSQGQGADEQFF.

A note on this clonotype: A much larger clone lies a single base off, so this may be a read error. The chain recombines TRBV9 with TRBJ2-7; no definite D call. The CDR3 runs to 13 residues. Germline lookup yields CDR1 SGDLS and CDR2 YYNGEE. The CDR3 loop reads CDSSVVPGYEQYF. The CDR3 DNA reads TGTGACAGCAGCGTAGTACCGGGCTACGAGCAGTACTTC. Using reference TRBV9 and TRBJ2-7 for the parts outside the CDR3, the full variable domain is DSGVTQTPKHLITATGQRVTLRCSPRSGDLSVYWYQQSLDQGLQFLIQYYNGEERAKGNILERFSAQQFPDLHSELNLSSLELGDSALYFCDSSVVPGYEQYFGPGTRLTVT.

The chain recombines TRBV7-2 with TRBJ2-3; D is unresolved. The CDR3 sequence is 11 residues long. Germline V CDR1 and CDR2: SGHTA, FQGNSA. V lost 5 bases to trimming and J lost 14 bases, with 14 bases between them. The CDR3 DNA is TGTGCCAGCAGCCAAACCCTTGGTTTGTATTTT. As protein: CASSQTLGLYF.

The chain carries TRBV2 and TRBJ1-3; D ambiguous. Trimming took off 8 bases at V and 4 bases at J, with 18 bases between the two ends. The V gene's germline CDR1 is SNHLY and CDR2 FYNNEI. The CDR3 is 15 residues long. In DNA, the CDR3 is TGTGCCAGCCTCATAAGGTGGGCTTACGGAAACACCATATATTTT. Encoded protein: CASLIRWAYGNTIYF.

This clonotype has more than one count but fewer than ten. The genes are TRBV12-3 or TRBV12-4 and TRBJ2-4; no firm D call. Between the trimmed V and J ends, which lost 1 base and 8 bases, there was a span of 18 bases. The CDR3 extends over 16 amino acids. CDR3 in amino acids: CASSLGTGPVYDIQYF. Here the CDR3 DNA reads TGTGCCAGCAGTTTAGGGACGGGCCCCGTTTATGACATTCAGTACTTC.

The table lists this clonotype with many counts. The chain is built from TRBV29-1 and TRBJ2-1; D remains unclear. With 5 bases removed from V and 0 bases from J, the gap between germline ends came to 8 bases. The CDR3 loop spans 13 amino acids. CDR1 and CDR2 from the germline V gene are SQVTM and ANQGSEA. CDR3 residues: CSVLDSSYNEQFF. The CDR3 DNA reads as TGCAGCGTTTTAGATAGCTCCTACAATGAGCAGTTCTTC.

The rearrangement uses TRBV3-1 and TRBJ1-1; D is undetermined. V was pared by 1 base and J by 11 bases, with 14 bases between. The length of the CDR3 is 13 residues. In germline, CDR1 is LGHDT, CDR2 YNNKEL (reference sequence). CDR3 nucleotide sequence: TGTGCCAGCAGCCAAGGGACTCTAAAAAGGGCTTTCTTT. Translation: CASSQGTLKRAFF.